This section outlines one TCR beta chain sequence together with its context. Amplified regions were TCR beta CDR3 sequences from RNA transcripts. TCR CDR3 regions were first amplified by RT-PCR with HTBI primers. TCRdb processed the multiplex PCR reads anew with MiXCR; each CDR3 protein has one entry. The table has 600,000 or so distinct CDR3 sequences, 14% seen once. These data come from a study of T cells in Graves' hyperthyroidism and ophthalmopathy. Study-level background: Once the initial diagnosis was made, peripheral blood was obtained before any treatment.

Researchers barred patients who had uncontrolled infection, other autoimmune disease, pregnancy or lactation. Out of more than 8 ml of fresh peripheral blood came the PBMCs. Germline-derived CDR1 and CDR2 are SGHTA and FQGNSA. Germline trimming cut 5 bases from V and 2 bases from J; bases unmatched to any gene: 10. The CDR3 has 19 amino acids. The clonotype comes from a young woman with Graves' ophthalmopathy. Input material: blood. The rearrangement uses TRBV7-2 and TRBJ2-2; 14 bases match TRBD2. DNA for the CDR3: TGTGCCAGCAGCCTAGAGCCGGGACTAGCGGGAGCTAACACCGGGGAGCTGTTTTTT. Protein sequence: CASSLEPGLAGANTGELFF.